Described below is a single T cell receptor beta chain sequence and its context. Its antigen is unknown. This record belongs to a study of shared clonotypes between healthy human individuals. Study results and limitations: Owing to a small donor count, the genetic and exposure-history diversity represented was limited. In the sorted subsets, rarefaction showed sequencing was incomplete despite large depth.

TCRdb keeps only in-frame clones here, not all; method: immunoSEQ multiplex PCR. The table has approximately 980,000 clones, roughly 72% seen once. Healthy HIV-negative adults with no recent acute infections or vaccinations were recruited as donors. CDR1 is GTSNPN, CDR2 SVGIG, per germline (reference sequence). CDR3 length: 13 amino acids. Trimming took 2 bases from V and 6 from J; bases not matched to a gene: 4. This chain joins TRBV30 and TRBJ1-2, with 9 bases fitting TRBD1. Input material: memory CD4+ T cells sorted from blood. Subset given: CD45RA-negative fraction. This receptor was identified in a man aged 18 to 29 in good health. The CDR3 DNA sequence: TGTGCCTGGAGTCGAACAGGGGGCAATGGCTACACCTTC. The encoded protein is CAWSRTGGNGYTF.